This entry is about one T cell receptor beta chain. Its target is unknown. CDR3 length: 13 amino acids. Germline V gene data show CDR1 as SGHRS and CDR2 as YFSETQ. V dropped 4 bases and J dropped 5 bases, with 12 bases sitting between them. The PCR was carried out with 60 Vbeta primers and 13 Jbeta primers. The repertoire was sequenced with immunoSEQ multiplex PCR; TCRdb's copy has only in-frame clones and lacks some. The table lists some 200,000 clones, about 13% of them singletons. The entry originates in a study of cytomegalovirus exposure and HLA in healthy donors. Findings and caveats of the study: Excluded were some V segments that proved indistinguishable, including TRBV6-2 and TRBV6-3.

This receptor was obtained from a man in his forties or fifties in good health and CMV-seropositive. The specimen sequenced was PBMCs. The V call is TRBV5-1, the J call TRBJ1-2; D uncertain. DNA for the CDR3: TGCGCCAGCAGCCCCCCTGGCCGTTATGGCTACACCTTC. Protein sequence: CASSPPGRYGYTF.